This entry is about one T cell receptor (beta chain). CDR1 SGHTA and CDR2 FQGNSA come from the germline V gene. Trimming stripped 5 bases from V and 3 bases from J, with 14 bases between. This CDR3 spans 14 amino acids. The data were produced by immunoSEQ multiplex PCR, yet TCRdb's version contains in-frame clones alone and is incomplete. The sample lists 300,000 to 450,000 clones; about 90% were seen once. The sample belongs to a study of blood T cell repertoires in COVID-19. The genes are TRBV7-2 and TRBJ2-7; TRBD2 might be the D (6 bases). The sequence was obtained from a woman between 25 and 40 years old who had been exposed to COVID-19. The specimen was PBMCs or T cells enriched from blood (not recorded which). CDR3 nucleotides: TGTGCCAGCAGCCAAGGAACGGGAGTCTACGAGCAGTACTTC. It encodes CASSQGTGVYEQYF.